The next 13 T cell receptor beta chains were all read from a single sample in a study of graft-versus-host responses after intestinal transplantation. For these TCRs, the target antigens are not known. Using immunoSEQ multiplex PCR, the repertoire was profiled, and TCRdb retains in-frame clones only, with some absent. The sample lists some 88,000 clones, just over 90% occurring once. Sequences were derived from unstimulated CD8+ T cells sorted from spleen or lymph node cells, sampled before intestinal transplant. These TCRs come from a human donor who received an intestinal transplant.

The gene calls are TRBV19 and TRBJ1-2, with 12 bases fitting TRBD1. This CDR3 is built from 17 residues. V was pared by 3 bases and J by 4 bases, with 9 bases of the junction left unmatched. Germline CDR1 is LNHDA and CDR2 is SQIVND (reference sequence). CDR3 residues: CASSMGDRGLSGYGYTF. CDR3 DNA: TGTGCCAGTAGTATGGGGGACAGGGGGCTTAGCGGCTATGGCTACACCTTC.

The chain employs TRBV6-5 and TRBJ1-1, with a weak D call TRBD1 (6 bases). Per the germline V gene, CDR1 is MNHEY and CDR2 is SVGAGI. Trimming stripped 2 bases from V and 1 base from J, with 14 bases between. CDR3 length: 16 residues. The CDR3 sequence: CASSYTVQGSNTEAFF. The DNA for the CDR3 is TGTGCCAGCAGTTACACGGTCCAGGGGTCGAACACTGAAGCTTTCTTT.

The rearrangement links TRBV27 to TRBJ2-7; D is possibly TRBD1 (5 bases). The CDR3 has 16 amino acids. V was pared by 5 bases and J by 2 bases, with 19 bases between. The germline CDR1 and CDR2 sequences are MNHEY and SMNVEV (reference sequence). CDR3 in amino acids: CASSSLPPPGTYEQYF. The DNA of the CDR3 is TGTGCCAGCAGTAGCTTGCCGCCGCCAGGGACCTACGAGCAGTACTTC.

The chain links TRBV19 to TRBJ2-3; D uncertain. The CDR3 consists of 15 residues. The germline CDR1 and CDR2 sequences are LNHDA and SQIVND (reference sequence). Trimming took off 3 bases at V and 2 bases at J, with 12 bases between the two ends. CDR3 DNA: TGTGCCAGTAGTATTTGGGTAGCCCCCACAGATACGCAGTATTTT. This gives the protein CASSIWVAPTDTQYF.

The V call is TRBV6-6, the J call TRBJ1-2, with a weak D call TRBD1 (5 bases). CDR1 is MNHNY and CDR2 is SVGAGI in the germline V gene (reference sequence). V dropped 4 bases and J dropped 6 bases, with 12 bases sitting between them. The CDR3 contains 13 residues. CDR3 in DNA: TGTGCCAGCAGTTGGTGGCAGGGAAATGGCTACACCTTC. Translated: CASSWWQGNGYTF.

V and J are TRBV10-3 and TRBJ1-1; 8 nucleotides align to TRBD1. V lost 8 bases and J lost 6; bases outside the gene matches: 5. The CDR3 extends over 12 amino acids. Germline V CDR1 and CDR2: ENHRY, SYGVKD. The CDR3 nucleotides are TGTGCCATCCAGGGGGCTAACGCTGAAGCTTTCTTT. Its translation: CAIQGANAEAFF.

The chain has TRBV4-1 and TRBJ1-5; 8 bases are a match to TRBD1. CDR3 length equals 17 residues. The V gene end was trimmed by 0 bases and the J gene end by 5 bases; junction bases not matched to a gene: 9. CDR1 and CDR2 (germline): MGHRA, YSYEKL. The CDR3 loop reads CASSQEPDGQGHQPQHF. CDR3 coding DNA: TGCGCCAGCAGCCAAGAACCGGATGGACAGGGTCATCAGCCCCAGCATTTT.

The chain combines TRBV7-2 with TRBJ2-1; D may be TRBD1 (5 bases). The CDR3 contains 13 residues. V lost 2 bases to trimming and J lost 7 bases, with 9 bases between them. Germline V lookup: CDR1 SGHTA, CDR2 FQGNSA. The CDR3 here is CASSLRGVNEQFF. CDR3 DNA sequence: TGTGCCAGCAGCTTAAGGGGCGTTAATGAGCAGTTCTTC.

The J gene is TRBJ2-7, the V gene TRBV6-5; D not resolved. V was clipped by 2 bases and J by 3 bases, with 14 bases between them. Per germline, CDR1 MNHEY and CDR2 SVGAGI. This CDR3 contains 15 residues. The CDR3 loop is CASSYDGFTNYEQYF. The CDR3 DNA follows: TGTGCCAGCAGTTACGATGGCTTTACGAACTACGAGCAGTACTTC.

The rearrangement links TRBV27 to TRBJ1-6, with a weak D call TRBD1 (5 bases). The CDR3 is 12 residues long. V was clipped by 9 bases and J by 10 bases, with 13 bases between them. The germline V gene has CDR1 MNHEY and CDR2 SMNVEV (reference sequence). The DNA of the CDR3 is TGTGCCAGTCGTGGGGCAGGGTCACCCCTCCACTTT. Translated, it gives CASRGAGSPLHF.

V and J are TRBV10-2 and TRBJ2-7; D uncertain. This CDR3 contains 12 residues. V was clipped by 6 bases and J by 5 bases, with 11 bases between them. Germline V gene sequence: CDR1 WSHSY, CDR2 SAAADI. The CDR3 DNA reads as TGCGCCAGCAGCGTTCAGGCCCACGAGCAGTACTTC. Residues: CASSVQAHEQYF.

This chain connects TRBV5-4 to TRBJ2-7; 11 nucleotides line up with TRBD1. The ends lost 4 bases at V and 5 bases at J; junction bases unmatched: 8. Germline CDR1 reads SGHNT; CDR2 reads YYREEE (reference sequence). This CDR3 has 15 residues. The CDR3 here is CASSPGTGGSNEQYF. The CDR3 DNA reads as TGTGCCAGCAGCCCAGGGACAGGGGGTTCAAACGAGCAGTACTTC.

The chain recombines TRBV4-3 with TRBJ1-6; 7 bases are a match to TRBD1. Trimming at V came to 2 bases and at J to 5 bases, leaving 9 bases not matched to a gene. The V gene's germline CDR1 is LGHNA and CDR2 YSLEER. This CDR3 has 17 residues. The CDR3 DNA reads as TGCGCCAGCAGCCAAAAAAGGGACAGAACCAATAATTCACCCCTCCACTTT. It specifies CASSQKRDRTNNSPLHF.